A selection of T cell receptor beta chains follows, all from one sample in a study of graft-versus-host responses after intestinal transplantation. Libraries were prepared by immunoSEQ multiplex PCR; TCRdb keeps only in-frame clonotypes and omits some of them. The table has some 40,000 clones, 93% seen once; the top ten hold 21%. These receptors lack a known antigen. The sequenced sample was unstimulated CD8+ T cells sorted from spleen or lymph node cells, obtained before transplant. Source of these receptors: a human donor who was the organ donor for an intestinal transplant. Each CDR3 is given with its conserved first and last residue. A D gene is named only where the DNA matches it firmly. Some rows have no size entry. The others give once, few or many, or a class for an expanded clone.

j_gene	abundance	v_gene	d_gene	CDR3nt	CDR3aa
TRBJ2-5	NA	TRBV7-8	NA	TGTGCCAGCAGTCGAACGGCGAGGCCCCAAGAGACCCAGTACTTC	CASSRTARPQETQYF
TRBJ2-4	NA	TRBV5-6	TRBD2	TGTGCCAGCAGCTATTGGACTAGCGGGAGGTCCATTCAGTACTTC	CASSYWTSGRSIQYF
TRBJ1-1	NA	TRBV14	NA	TGTGCCAGCAGCCAAGCTCAGCGGCTTTACACTGAAGCTTTCTTT	CASSQAQRLYTEAFF
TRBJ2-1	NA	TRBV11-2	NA	TGTGCCAGCAGCTACGGCGGAAACTACAATGAGCAGTTCTTC	CASSYGGNYNEQFF
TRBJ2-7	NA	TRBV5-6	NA	TGTGCCAGCAGCTTGGGAGTCTCCGAGCAGTACTTC	CASSLGVSEQYF
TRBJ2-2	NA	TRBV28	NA	TGTGCCAGCAGTAGAAGGGGAGGCAAGGGCGGGGAGCTGTTTTTT	CASSRRGGKGGELFF
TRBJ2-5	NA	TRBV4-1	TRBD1	TGCGCCAGCAGCCCGTGTACAGGGGACCAAGAGACCCAGTACTTC	CASSPCTGDQETQYF
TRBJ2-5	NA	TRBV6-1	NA	TGTGCCAGCATAATAGGGCGGGAGACCCAGTACTTC	CASIIGRETQYF
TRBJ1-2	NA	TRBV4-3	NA	TGCGCCAGCAGCCAAGCCTCAGGCTATGGCTACACCTTC	CASSQASGYGYTF
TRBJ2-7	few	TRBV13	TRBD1	TGTGCCACGGAGGGGGGTAACAGGGGGAACGAGCAGTACTTC	CATEGGNRGNEQYF
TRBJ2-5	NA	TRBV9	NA	TGTGCCAGCAGCGTCTGGGGGGCGGGAGAGGACCAAGAGACCCAGTACTTC	CASSVWGAGEDQETQYF
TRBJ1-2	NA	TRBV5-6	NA	TGTGCCAGCAGCTTGGAGGTCGAGGTCGACTTATGTGGCTACACCTTC	CASSLEVEVDLCGYTF
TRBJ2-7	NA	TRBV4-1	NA	TGCGCCAGCAGCCAGTGGGCGACAGCCTACGAGCAGTACTTC	CASSQWATAYEQYF
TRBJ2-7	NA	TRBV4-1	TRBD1	TGCGCCAGCAGCCAAGAGGGGACAGGGGGCTACGAGCAGTACTTC	CASSQEGTGGYEQYF
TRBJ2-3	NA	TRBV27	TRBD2	TGTGCCAGCAGTTTGTTTCGCCTAGCGGGAAACGAAAACAGCACAGATACGCAGTATTTT	CASSLFRLAGNENSTDTQYF
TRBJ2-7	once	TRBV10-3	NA	TGTGCCATCAGTGAGTCCCTGGTATCCGGCCCTACTCTTCTCCACGAGCAGTACTTC	CAISESLVSGPTLLHEQYF
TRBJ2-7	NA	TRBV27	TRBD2	TGTGCCAGCAGTCCCAACCCGGGACTAGCGGGACTAAACGAGCAGTACTTC	CASSPNPGLAGLNEQYF
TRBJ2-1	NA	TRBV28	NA	TGTGCCAGCAAAGCCGGGACTTCTATAAGGAATGAGCAGTTCTTC	CASKAGTSIRNEQFF
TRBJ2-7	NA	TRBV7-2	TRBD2	TGTGCCAGCAGCTTAAGGGGGACTAGCGGGAGTTCATACGAGCAGTACTTC	CASSLRGTSGSSYEQYF
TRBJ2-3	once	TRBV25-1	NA	TGTGCCAGCAGTGTTACAGATACGCAGTATTTT	CASSVTDTQYF
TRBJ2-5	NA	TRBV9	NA	TGTGCCAGCAGCCTCCACCCGAGCAGGGTCGGTGAGACCCAGTACTTC	CASSLHPSRVGETQYF
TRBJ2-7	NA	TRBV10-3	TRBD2	TGTGCCTCCGGGCTTAGCGGGACGACTTACTACGAGCAGTACTTC	CASGLSGTTYYEQYF
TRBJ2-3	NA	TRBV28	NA	TGTGCCAGCAGTTTGGTAGCGGGCACAGATACGCAGTATTTT	CASSLVAGTDTQYF
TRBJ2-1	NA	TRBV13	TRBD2	TGTGCCAGCAGCGACGGGCGGGAGGGCCTTGGGGAGCAGTTCTTC	CASSDGREGLGEQFF
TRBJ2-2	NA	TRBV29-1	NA	TGCAGCGTTGAAGTGACCGTTGGGGAGCTGTTTTTT	CSVEVTVGELFF
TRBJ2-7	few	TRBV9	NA	TGTGCCAGCAGCGTAGGGGGCTTC	CASSVGGF
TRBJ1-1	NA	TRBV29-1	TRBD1	TGCAGCGTTGGACAGGGGGCGGGGAACACTGAAGCTTTCTTT	CSVGQGAGNTEAFF
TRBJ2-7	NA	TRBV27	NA	TGTGCCAGTGGGACGGACTCCTACGAGCAGTACTTC	CASGTDSYEQYF
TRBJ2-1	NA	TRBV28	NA	TGTGCCAGCAGTTTGATCAGGGACTCCTACAATGAGCAGTTCTTC	CASSLIRDSYNEQFF
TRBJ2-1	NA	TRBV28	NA	TGTGCCAGCAGTTTGTTTGCTGGGGGCAATGAGCAGTTCTTC	CASSLFAGGNEQFF
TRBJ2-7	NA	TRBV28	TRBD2	TGTGCCAGCAGTTTACAGGGGGCTAGCGGGAGGTCCTACGAGCAGTACTTC	CASSLQGASGRSYEQYF
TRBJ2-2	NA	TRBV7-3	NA	TGTGCCAGCAGCTTTGGGGGCTCAGCCGGGGAGCTGTTTTTT	CASSFGGSAGELFF
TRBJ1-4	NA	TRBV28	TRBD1	TGTGCCAGCAGTCCGGAGACAGGGACTAATGAAAAACTGTTTTTT	CASSPETGTNEKLFF
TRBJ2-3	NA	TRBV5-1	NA	TGCGCCAGCAGCTTCGGAGGGAGCACAGATACGCAGTATTTT	CASSFGGSTDTQYF
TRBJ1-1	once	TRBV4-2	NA	TGTGCCAGCAGCCAGGGTGTGGGGAACACTGAAGCTTTCTTT	CASSQGVGNTEAFF
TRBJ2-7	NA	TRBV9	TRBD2	TGTGCCAGCAGCGTCGGGAGGGCCAGGGACGAGCAGTACTTC	CASSVGRARDEQYF